This T cell receptor (beta chain) was found in a study of blood T cell repertoires in COVID-19 (dated by TCRdb to 2018 to 2021). General notes on the study: Samples covering the acute and convalescent phases of COVID-19 were provided by collaborators in the United States, Italy and Spain. The samples were drawn from two sources: the first 160 participants of the ongoing ImmuneRACE study, and over 950 subjects contributed by 6 global collaborators. Sample metadata almost always included a de-identified subject ID, COVID-19 status, age in years and sex. HLA class I and class II types, where available, came from metadata supplied by the sample provider rather than from assay-based typing. The dataset comprised deeply sampled blood TCRbeta repertoires from subjects exposed to, actively infected with, or recovered from COVID-19. The repertoires were released in a freely available public database meant as a resource for research on the immune response to SARS-CoV-2. The prospective study material was composed of cDNA or gDNA derived from T cells, B-cell-depleted T cells, or PBMCs. Overall study results and their limits: Clinical and demographic metadata were provided uncurated, with the amount varying by source and participant.

With respect to this clone: Its binding antigen is unknown. No base qualities exist here, and no much larger clone lies one base off it.

At one collaborating source in Seattle, patients were enrolled during active infection and were followed longitudinally through the course of disease. Each collaborating institution followed its own protocols to collect whole blood in K2EDTA tubes. For TCRbeta analysis, collaborators shipped samples in one of three forms: frozen whole blood, isolated PBMCs, or DNA extracted from either of those sample types. A distance of 10 bases separates the germline ends of V and J, which lose 2 bases and 0 bases respectively. Taken from cysteine to phenylalanine, the CDR3 has 16 residues. Solely the CDR3 DNA is kept, with 48 bases framed from the first base. CDR1 and CDR2 are read off the germline V gene (reference sequence) as SEHNR and FQNEAQ. The immunoSEQ Assay, a bias-controlled multiplex PCR, was used to amplify TCRbeta CDR3 regions from genomic DNA. Per the source publication's procedure: Within the assay, amplification of reference gene primers was used to estimate how many nucleated cells each sample contained. Sequence reads were collapsed and filtered to measure the absolute abundance of every unique TCRbeta CDR3 rearrangement. For each sample, productive Simpson clonality was calculated as the square root of Simpson's diversity index across productive rearrangements. TCRdb re-hosts the immuneACCESS table, in-frame sequences only. Its copies lack some clones; in the studies checked, an unresolved V gene accounts for under half of them, and the cause for the rest is not known. The D gene and trimming were derived from the DNA, and the V and J assignments and clone size from that table. Across this sample there are about 58,000 clones, with approximately 80% seen only once. The top ten clonotypes cover about 31% of the sample.

The source is a man aged 60 to 75 with COVID-19, enrolled during active disease. The rearrangement joined TRBV7-9 to TRBJ2-2, with a weak D call of TRBD1 (5 bases match). Source material: peripheral blood. The CDR3: CASSLQGLANTGELFF. The nucleotide sequence reads TGTGCCAGCAGCTTACAGGGTTTGGCGAACACCGGGGAGCTGTTTTTT.